The 9 T cell receptor beta chains below come from one sample, sequenced in a study of T cells in Graves' hyperthyroidism and ophthalmopathy. Template material for amplifying TCR beta CDR3 regions consisted of RNA transcripts. HTBI primers were employed in a first-round RT-PCR of the TCR CDR3. TCRdb redid the calling of the multiplex PCR reads with MiXCR, one entry per CDR3 protein. In the table there are approximately 350,000 distinct CDR3 sequences, approximately 14% of which are singletons. Sample: blood. The receptors come from an older woman with Graves' ophthalmopathy.

In its sample, this clonotype was seen many times. The chain carries TRBV5-5 and TRBJ2-1; no definite D call. Germline lookup yields CDR1 SGHKS and CDR2 YYEKEE (reference sequence). The CDR3 contains 15 residues. V lost 3 bases and J 4 bases, leaving 14 bases between the germline ends. This chain's CDR3 is CASSWREAEYNEQFF. CDR3 sequence (DNA): TGTGCCAGCAGCTGGCGAGAGGCGGAGTACAATGAGCAGTTCTTC.

For this clonotype: A clone one base away is much larger, so this may be a read error. The CDR3 does not end in the conserved phenylalanine or tryptophan, so this is likely a read error. The gene calls are TRBV28 and TRBJ2-1; 8 nucleotides line up with TRBD1. The CDR3 extends over 17 amino acids. Germline V gene data show CDR1 as MDHEN and CDR2 as SYDVKM. V dropped 4 bases and J dropped 5; count of bases not matched to a gene: 13. The CDR3 bases are TGTGCCAGCAGTTACCTCGGACAGGGCGGGGTAAACAATGAGCAGTTCCTC. It codes for CASSYLGQGGVNNEQFL.

This clonotype has ten or more counts. The chain combines TRBV5-6 with TRBJ1-5, with a tentative D call TRBD1 (5 bases). Trimming stripped 1 base from V and 6 bases from J, with 8 bases between. The CDR3 consists of 13 residues. CDR1 is SGHDT, CDR2 YYEEEE, per germline. The CDR3 DNA is TGTGCCAGCAGCTTGCAGGGTGCTCAGCCCCAGCATTTT. Its protein product is CASSLQGAQPQHF.

The chain has TRBV19 and TRBJ2-7; 8 bases fit TRBD2. Germline-derived CDR1 and CDR2 are LNHDA and SQIVND (reference sequence). Unmatched junction bases numbered 9, after V lost 2 bases and J lost 6 bases. This CDR3 comprises 15 residues. The CDR3 nucleotides are TGTGCCAGTAGTATAACCGGCGGGAGGAAGGCCGAGCAGTACTTC. This encodes CASSITGGRKAEQYF.

The chain has TRBV18 and TRBJ2-5; tentatively, D is TRBD2 (5 bases). V was clipped by 6 bases and J by 5 bases, with 19 bases between them. CDR3 length: 15 amino acids. Germline-derived CDR1 and CDR2 are KGHSH and LQKENI. For the CDR3, the DNA is TGTGCCAGCTCGCTCGAGGACTTTACGGGGGAGACCCAGTACTTC. It is translated as CASSLEDFTGETQYF. The entire variable domain, with the rest obtained from reference TRBV18 and TRBJ2-5, is as follows: NAGVMQNPRHLVRRRGQEARLRCSPMKGHSHVYWYRQLPEEGLKFMVYLQKENIIDESGMPKERFSAEFPKEGPSILRIQQVVRGDSAAYFCASSLEDFTGETQYFGPGTRLLVL.

V usage is TRBV5-1 and J usage is TRBJ2-2; D remains unclear. Per the germline V gene, CDR1 is SGHRS and CDR2 is YFSETQ. The CDR3 length is 15 residues. Trimming took 6 bases from V and 2 from J, leaving 14 bases between them. The CDR3 here is CASTLGGVNTGELFF. CDR3 sequence (DNA): TGCGCCAGCACTTTAGGTGGAGTAAACACCGGGGAGCTGTTTTTT.

This clonotype showed up many times. The V gene is TRBV30, the J gene TRBJ1-1; TRBD1 matches at 10 bases. Germline V gives CDR1 GTSNPN, CDR2 SVGIG (reference sequence). The CDR3 contains 16 residues. Trimming at V came to 2 bases and at J to 4 bases, leaving 10 bases not matched to a gene. DNA for the CDR3: TGTGCCTGGAGTTCGGGACAGGGGTTGCGAGGCACTGAAGCTTTCTTT. Its translation is CAWSSGQGLRGTEAFF.

In its sample, this clonotype was seen many times. This chain links TRBV6-2 or TRBV6-3 with TRBJ2-7, with 8 bases matching TRBD2. The CDR3 is made up of 15 amino acids. Germline values: CDR1 MNHEY, CDR2 SVGEGT. Germline trimming cut 7 bases from V and 3 bases from J; bases unmatched to any gene: 11. The CDR3 DNA reads as TGTGCCAGCACCCCGGGAGGGTCAAAGGACTACGAGCAGTACTTC. Its protein is CASTPGGSKDYEQYF.

This clonotype showed up many times. The rearrangement uses TRBV28 and TRBJ2-5; 8 bases agree with TRBD2. Germline V gene sequence: CDR1 MDHEN, CDR2 SYDVKM. The CDR3 is 14 amino acids. V trimming: 8 bases; J trimming: 2 bases; junction bases outside the gene matches: 7. The CDR3, as DNA: TGTGCCAGCCAGATAGCGGGATTACAAGAGACCCAGTACTTC. Translated, it gives CASQIAGLQETQYF.